The 22 T cell receptor beta chains reported below all come from one sample, sequenced in a study of blood T cell repertoires in COVID-19. Some clones are missing from TCRdb's copy, which holds only in-frame ones; the method was immunoSEQ multiplex PCR. This repertoire shows about 68,000 clones, roughly 85% found once; its top ten account for around 1.4%. Sequenced material: peripheral blood. All receptors come from an older woman with acute or convalescent COVID-19.

V and J are TRBV24-1 and TRBJ2-3; 9 bases map to TRBD2. The trim removed 6 bases at V and 1 base at J, leaving 10 bases unmatched. CDR1 is KGHDR, CDR2 SFDVKD, per germline. CDR3 length equals 17 residues. The CDR3 bases are TGTGCCACCAGTCCTGGGAGTTCTAGCGGGGGCACAGATACGCAGTATTTT. Its protein is CATSPGSSSGGTDTQYF.

The CDR3 spells CASSFRGQSNTEAFF. The CDR3 DNA reads as TGTGCCAGCAGTTTCAGGGGGCAGTCGAACACTGAAGCTTTCTTT. The chain has TRBV6-5 and TRBJ1-1, with TRBD1 matching over 8 bases. The J segment lost 1 base and the V segment lost 4 bases, leaving 5 bases of the junction unmatched. The germline V gene encodes CDR1 MNHEY and CDR2 SVGAGI. The CDR3 length is 15 residues.

This rearrangement joins TRBV6-5 to TRBJ1-2; the match to TRBD1 covers 7 bases. Germline assignment: CDR1 MNHEY and CDR2 SVGAGI. V was pared by 6 bases and J by 6 bases, with 10 bases of the junction left unmatched. The CDR3 has 14 residues. CDR3: CASRDNRQGHGYTF. The CDR3 DNA reads as TGTGCCAGCAGGGACAATAGACAGGGTCATGGCTACACCTTC.

The rearrangement uses TRBV7-8 and TRBJ1-2; maybe TRBD1 (5 bases). Looked up from germline, CDR1 is SGHVS and CDR2 is FQNEAQ. The germline V and J ends were trimmed by 0 bases and 5 bases, with 10 bases remaining between them. The length of the CDR3 is 14 residues. In nucleotides, the CDR3 is TGTGCCAGCAGCTTAGCGCGGTCAGGGTATGGCTACACCTTC. This codes for CASSLARSGYGYTF. Variable domain in full (rest from reference TRBV7-8 and TRBJ1-2): GAGVSQSPRYKVAKRGQDVALRCDPISGHVSLFWYQQALGQGPEFLTYFQNEAQLDKSGLPSDRFFAERPEGSVSTLKIQRTQQEDSAVYLCASSLARSGYGYTFGSGTRLTVV.

This clone was detected once. This chain joins TRBV4-2 and TRBJ2-3; TRBD2 aligns across 7 bases. In germline, CDR1 is LGHNA, CDR2 YNFKEQ. V was pared by 1 base and J by 3 bases, with 1 base of the junction left unmatched. CDR3 length equals 14 residues. CDR3 nucleotides: TGTGCCAGCAGCCAAGGCGGGAGAACAGATACGCAGTATTTT. It is translated as CASSQGGRTDTQYF.

The genes are TRBV19 and TRBJ1-5; D is undetermined. V lost 9 bases and J lost 4, with 13 bases in between. The CDR3 is 13 residues long. Germline lookup yields CDR1 LNHDA and CDR2 SQIVND (reference sequence). DNA for the CDR3: TGTGCCAGCGGATCACAGAGAAATCAGCCCCAGCATTTT. This encodes CASGSQRNQPQHF.

This clone has just one count. The rearrangement joins TRBV28 to TRBJ1-1; 8 bases match TRBD1. The junction had 7 bases not matched to a gene; V was cut back by 2 bases and J by 5 bases. CDR1 and CDR2 (germline): MDHEN, SYDVKM. The CDR3 sequence is 15 residues long. CDR3 nucleotide sequence: TGTGCCAGCAGTTTACCCTCCAGGGGGCTAACTGAAGCTTTCTTT. Translated, it gives CASSLPSRGLTEAFF.

The chain links TRBV5-1 to TRBJ1-5, with D possibly TRBD1 on 5 matching bases. The CDR3 is 13 residues long. Looked up from germline, CDR1 is SGHRS and CDR2 is YFSETQ. Trimming cost V 0 bases and J 5 bases, with 6 bases left between them. CDR3 coding DNA: TGCGCCAGCAGCTTGGGGGGGGATCAGCCCCAGCATTTT. Residues: CASSLGGDQPQHF.

This chain uses TRBV6-5 with TRBJ1-1, with TRBD1 identical over 9 bases. The CDR3 has 14 amino acids. Germline V gene lookup returns CDR1 MNHEY and CDR2 SVGAGI. V shed 4 bases, J shed 4 bases, and the junction held 4 bases outside the gene matches. The CDR3 region has the DNA TGTGCCAGCAGTTCCGGACAGGGGAGCACTGAAGCTTTCTTT. Encoded protein: CASSSGQGSTEAFF.

The chain has TRBV19 and TRBJ2-7; D is ambiguous. Trimming pared 4 bases from V and 7 bases from J, leaving 11 bases between. Per germline, CDR1 LNHDA and CDR2 SQIVND (reference sequence). This CDR3 is 12 amino acids long. The CDR3 here is CASSSRLQEQYF. In DNA, the CDR3 is TGTGCCAGTAGTAGTCGCCTGCAGGAGCAGTACTTC.

The chain is built from TRBV25-1 and TRBJ1-6; weak D call: TRBD1 (5 bases). Per germline, CDR1 MGHDK and CDR2 SYGVNS. Trimming took 1 base from V and 6 from J, leaving 10 bases between them. The CDR3 sequence is 15 residues long. The CDR3 sequence is CASSEFQGFNSPLHF. The CDR3 region has the DNA TGTGCCAGCAGTGAATTTCAGGGCTTTAATTCACCCCTCCACTTT.

This clone was detected a few times. This chain links TRBV6-5 with TRBJ2-7; D possibly corresponds to TRBD1 (6 bases). The CDR3 consists of 12 residues. V lost 7 bases and J 2 bases, leaving 9 bases between the germline ends. From germline, CDR1 is MNHEY and CDR2 SVGAGI. CDR3 sequence (DNA): TGTGCCAGCATAGACAGGACCTACGAGCAGTACTTC. It is translated as CASIDRTYEQYF.

V and J are TRBV24-1 and TRBJ1-1, with a tentative D call TRBD1 (5 bases). CDR1 KGHDR and CDR2 SFDVKD come from the germline V gene. CDR3 length: 14 residues. Between the trimmed V and J ends, which lost 8 bases and 8 bases, there was a span of 20 bases. CDR3 loop: CATNSRPPRGEAFF. CDR3 nucleotide sequence: TGTGCCACCAATAGCAGGCCACCCCGGGGGGAAGCTTTCTTT.

This clone was seen once. The chain is built from TRBV28 and TRBJ1-3; D is uncertain. The CDR3 runs to 12 residues. The V gene lost 5 bases and the J gene lost 0 bases, with 2 bases spanning the gap. Germline V gene lookup returns CDR1 MDHEN and CDR2 SYDVKM. DNA of the CDR3: TGTGCCAGCAGTCTCTCTGGAAACACCATATATTTT. This translates into CASSLSGNTIYF.

The genes are TRBV7-3 and TRBJ2-1; TRBD1 matches at 9 bases. CDR3 length: 17 amino acids. V lost 0 bases and J lost 7; bases outside the gene matches: 10. CDR1 SGHTA and CDR2 FQGTGA come from the germline V gene. The CDR3 is CASSLTPPGTGTNEQFF. The CDR3 nucleotides read TGTGCCAGCAGCTTAACACCGCCCGGGACAGGGACTAATGAGCAGTTCTTC.

This clone was seen only once. The chain has TRBV29-1 and TRBJ2-3, with D tentatively TRBD1 (5 bases). With 3 bases removed from V and 1 base from J, the gap between germline ends came to 11 bases. CDR3 length equals 14 residues. CDR1 and CDR2 from the germline V gene are SQVTM and ANQGSEA. The CDR3 protein is CSVDSPQGTDTQYF. The CDR3 DNA follows: TGCAGCGTTGATTCCCCACAGGGCACAGATACGCAGTATTTT.

The chain links TRBV28 to TRBJ1-6, with 8 bases matching TRBD1. V lost 3 bases and J lost 10; bases outside the gene matches: 5. The CDR3 has 14 amino acids. CDR1 is MDHEN and CDR2 is SYDVKM in the germline V gene. CDR3 DNA sequence: TGTGCCAGCAGTTTGGCAGGGGGCTGGTCACCCCTCCACTTT. Translation: CASSLAGGWSPLHF.

The V and J genes are TRBV18 and TRBJ2-7; 9 bases line up with TRBD1. This CDR3 spans 16 amino acids. Trimming removed 1 base from V and 5 bases from J; junction bases left unmatched: 9. The germline V gene encodes CDR1 KGHSH and CDR2 LQKENI. The CDR3 region is CASSPQAGQGRNEQYF. The CDR3 nucleotides read TGTGCCAGCTCACCACAGGCGGGACAGGGTAGAAACGAGCAGTACTTC. The full variable domain, completed using reference TRBV18 and TRBJ2-7, is NAGVMQNPRHLVRRRGQEARLRCSPMKGHSHVYWYRQLPEEGLKFMVYLQKENIIDESGMPKERFSAEFPKEGPSILRIQQVVRGDSAAYFCASSPQAGQGRNEQYFGPGTRLTVT.

The rearrangement uses TRBV2 and TRBJ1-5; the D gene is possibly TRBD1 (5 bases). The CDR3 loop spans 12 amino acids. Deletions cut 5 bases from V and 7 bases from J, with 9 bases between. The germline V gene encodes CDR1 SNHLY and CDR2 FYNNEI. CDR3 nucleotides: TGTGCCAGCAGTTTTCCAGGGCAGCCCCAGCATTTT. It specifies CASSFPGQPQHF.

This clone was detected only a few times. The chain uses TRBV5-1 and TRBJ2-1; 14 nucleotides match TRBD2. The CDR3 contains 18 residues. Looked up from germline, CDR1 is SGHRS and CDR2 is YFSETQ. The V and J ends lost 0 bases and 7 bases, in that order; junction bases with no gene match: 9. The CDR3 loop reads CASSLAPIGTSGRNEQFF. DNA for the CDR3: TGCGCCAGCAGCTTGGCTCCAATCGGGACTAGCGGGAGAAATGAGCAGTTCTTC.

The rearrangement uses TRBV4-2 and TRBJ2-1; 7 bases line up with TRBD2. Trimming at V came to 0 bases and at J to 6 bases, leaving 11 bases not matched to a gene. Germline CDR1 LGHNA, CDR2 YNFKEQ. The CDR3 extends over 17 amino acids. The CDR3 is CASSQESGTPLSNEQFF. Here the CDR3 DNA reads TGTGCCAGCAGCCAAGAGAGCGGGACCCCCCTTAGCAATGAGCAGTTCTTC.

This clone has just one count. The genes are TRBV19 and TRBJ1-5, with D possibly TRBD1 on 6 matching bases. The V end lost 6 bases, the J end lost 0 bases, and 12 bases lay between the germline ends. The CDR3 is 15 amino acids. CDR1 and CDR2 from the germline V gene are LNHDA and SQIVND (reference sequence). Here the CDR3 reads CASRRTENSNQPQHF. CDR3 bases: TGTGCCAGTAGGCGGACAGAAAATAGCAATCAGCCCCAGCATTTT. The complete variable domain, with remaining parts taken from reference TRBV19 and TRBJ1-5, reads DGGITQSPKYLFRKEGQNVTLSCEQNLNHDAMYWYRQDPGQGLRLIYYSQIVNDFQKGDIAEGYSVSREKKESFPLTVTSAQKNPTAFYLCASRRTENSNQPQHFGDGTRLSIL.